This TCR beta chain was found in a study of cytomegalovirus exposure and HLA in healthy donors. General study points: Reports credit the classifier with highly specific, highly sensitive diagnosis of cytomegalovirus status.

Regarding donors, all were healthy bone marrow donors. Though probably carrying unrecorded immune exposures, donors were nominally healthy at sampling. The PCR was carried out with 60 Vbeta primers and 13 Jbeta primers. Per the authors' pipeline: Roughly 12 million of tens of millions of unique TCR beta chains were shared, per a later count. Profiling relied on immunoSEQ multiplex PCR, and the TCRdb table lists in-frame clones only, not all of them. V, J and clone size are taken as reported in that table, and D and trimming were inferred from the DNA itself. The sample shows about 130,000 clones, over 70% of them seen only once. Points on this clone: The antigen is not known.

This TCR came from a woman between 40 and 55 years old in good health and CMV-seronegative. The sequenced material came from PBMCs.

CDR3 nucleotides: TGTGCCAGCAGCTTAGCGGGGAGGAGCTATGGCTACACCTTC. It translates to CASSLAGRSYGYTF. J is TRBJ1-2 and V is TRBV7-2; D not certain. Germline CDR1 is SGHTA and CDR2 is FQGNSA. V lost 0 bases and J lost 4, with 9 bases in between. The CDR3 consists of 14 residues.